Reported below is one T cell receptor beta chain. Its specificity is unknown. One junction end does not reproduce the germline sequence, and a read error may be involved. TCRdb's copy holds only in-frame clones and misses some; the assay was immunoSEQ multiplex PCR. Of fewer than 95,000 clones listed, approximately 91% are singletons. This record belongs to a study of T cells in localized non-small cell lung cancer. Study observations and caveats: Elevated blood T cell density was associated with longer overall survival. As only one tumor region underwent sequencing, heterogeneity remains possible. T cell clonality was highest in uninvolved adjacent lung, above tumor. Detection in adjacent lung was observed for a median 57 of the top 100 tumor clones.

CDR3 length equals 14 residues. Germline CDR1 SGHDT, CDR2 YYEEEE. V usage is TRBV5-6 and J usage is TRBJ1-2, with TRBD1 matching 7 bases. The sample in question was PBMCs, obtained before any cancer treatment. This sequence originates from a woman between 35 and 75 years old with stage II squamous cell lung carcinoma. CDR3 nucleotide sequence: TGTGCCAGCAGCTCGGACAGGAATAACCATGGCTACACCTTC. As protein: CASSSDRNNHGYTF.